The T cell receptor (beta chain) described here comes from a study of post-analysis software for immune sequencing data. Turning to the study itself: Multiple sclerosis in the patients followed relapsing-remitting, secondary progressive and progressive-relapsing courses. Overall study findings and caveats: Those with multiple sclerosis, the patient group, showed significantly lower normalized Chao1 diversity than controls. Roughly five TRBV segments appeared more often in patients than in controls, and TRBV5-6, TRBV5-1 and TRBV20-1 were among these. Samples sharing a preparation batch grouped tightly together when assessed by F measure.

V was cut by 5 bases and J by 0 bases, with 6 bases left in between. Germline CDR1 and CDR2: SEHNR and FQNEAQ (reference sequence). The CDR3 consists of 13 residues. At least ten counts were recorded for this clonotype. Its antigen is still unknown. Unique molecular identifiers were present in the TCR beta cDNA libraries. A single record per CDR3 protein comes from TCRdb applying MiXCR to the PCR reads. The sample gives hundreds of thousands of distinct CDR3 sequences, 36% of which show up once; under 5.5% is in the top ten. The sequence derives from a girl under 18 with multiple sclerosis. The sequenced sample consisted of blood. The chain has TRBV7-9 and TRBJ2-3; D not resolved. CDR3 DNA sequence: TGTGCCAGCAGCGCCCACAGCACAGATACGCAGTATTTT. It codes for CASSAHSTDTQYF.